This TCR beta chain was observed in a study of cytomegalovirus exposure and HLA in healthy donors. This CDR3 comprises 17 residues. V dropped 7 bases and J dropped 3; count of bases not matched to a gene: 10. Germline V lookup: CDR1 MNHEY, CDR2 SMNVEV (reference sequence). Study-wide results and caveats: Looking again later, the authors saw that most CMV-associated TCR beta chains seemed HLA-restricted.

To note about this clone: Its antigen is unidentified.

Primers included in the PCR were 60 Vbeta and 13 Jbeta primers. Libraries were prepared by immunoSEQ multiplex PCR; TCRdb keeps only in-frame clonotypes and omits some of them. The sample holds roughly 100,000 clones, around 85% seen once. The donors comprised healthy bone marrow donors. This clonotype was sampled from a man aged 30 to 39 in good health and CMV-seropositive. The sample was PBMCs. The chain is built from TRBV27 and TRBJ1-4; 11 bases align to TRBD1. For the CDR3, the DNA is TGTGCCAGCAAAACGGGACAGGGGGTCGTAGCTAATGAAAAACTGTTTTTT. Encoded protein: CASKTGQGVVANEKLFF.